This T cell receptor beta chain was identified during a study of CD8+ T cells in alopecia areata. Time point indicated: mouse skin 6 weeks after grafting, around onset of hair loss. RNA was extracted and reverse transcribed into cDNA as the sequencing template. Profiled with immunoSEQ multiplex PCR; TCRdb holds only in-frame clones, not every one. The sample contains around 6,300 clones, none of them singletons. The CDR3 loop spans 13 amino acids. Germline assignment: CDR1 NNHNN and CDR2 SYGAGS (reference sequence). This clone appeared a few times. Gene names and germline refer to mouse. The observed sequence ends 4 residues before the CDR3 terminus, with the missing tail filled in from the germline J gene.

The J gene is TRBJ2-7, the V gene TRBV13-2; D perhaps matches TRBD2 (6 bases). The TCR originated in a C3H/HeJ mouse with alopecia areata. The strain's MHC type: H2-k. The material was skin, obtained at week 6. The CDR3 region is CASGVGGPYEQYF. The CDR3 bases that were read are TGTGCCAGCGGTGTTGGGGGTCCTTAT.